Below, 8 T cell receptor beta chains from the same sample are listed, as sequenced in a study of blood T cell repertoires in COVID-19. Only in-frame clones appear in the TCRdb table, and some are missing; sequencing was by immunoSEQ multiplex PCR. The sample shows hundreds of thousands of clones, 85% to 90% of them seen only once. Sample: peripheral blood. These receptors were obtained from a man aged 35-49 years with acute or convalescent COVID-19.

This clone is a singleton in its sample. V and J are TRBV15 and TRBJ1-2, with TRBD1 as a possible D gene (5 bases). Trimming shortened V by 1 base and J by 0 bases, and 18 bases separated the two germline ends. This CDR3 has 18 amino acids. The germline V gene has CDR1 LNHNV and CDR2 YYDKDF (reference sequence). CDR3 sequence reads: CATSRAGRAVPSNYGYTF. The CDR3 coding sequence is TGTGCCACCAGCAGAGCGGGCAGGGCAGTCCCATCTAACTATGGCTACACCTTC.

This chain joins TRBV11-2 and TRBJ1-2; 7 bases align to TRBD1. This CDR3 has 14 amino acids. V trimming: 5 bases; J trimming: 4 bases; junction bases outside the gene matches: 7. Germline CDR1 is SGHAT and CDR2 is FQNNGV. This CDR3 reads CASSRFDRVYGYTF. The CDR3 DNA is TGTGCCAGCAGCCGATTCGACAGGGTCTATGGCTACACCTTC.

V gene TRBV30 combines with J gene TRBJ1-1, with D uncertain. The CDR3 has 11 amino acids. Trimming pared 3 bases from V and 5 bases from J, leaving 7 bases between. From germline, CDR1 is GTSNPN and CDR2 SVGIG (reference sequence). CDR3 loop: CAWSSRTEAFF. The DNA of the CDR3 is TGTGCCTGGAGCAGTCGAACTGAAGCTTTCTTT.

The chain couples TRBV5-1 to TRBJ1-3, with 9 bases lining up with TRBD1. V was clipped by 0 bases and J by 4 bases; unmatched bases: 2. Germline lookup yields CDR1 SGHRS and CDR2 YFSETQ. The CDR3 is 15 residues long. The CDR3 coding sequence is TGCGCCAGCAGCTTGGGGACAGGGGCCGGAAACACCATATATTTT. Its translation: CASSLGTGAGNTIYF.

This sequence joins TRBV5-8 and TRBJ1-1; D call uncertain. The CDR3 length is 15 residues. V lost 1 base and J 5 bases, leaving 15 bases between the germline ends. Looked up from germline, CDR1 is SGHTS and CDR2 is YDEGEE. CDR3 loop: CASSLTAVVWTEAFF. CDR3 DNA sequence: TGTGCCAGCAGCTTGACTGCGGTGGTCTGGACTGAAGCTTTCTTT.

This clone came up once. The chain carries TRBV3-1 (or the pseudogene TRBV3-2) and TRBJ2-7, with D possibly matching TRBD2 (5 bases). Germline lookup yields CDR1 LGHDT and CDR2 YNNKEL (reference sequence). Trimming took off 0 bases at V and 1 base at J, with 13 bases between the two ends. This CDR3 comprises 16 residues. CDR3 DNA: TGTGCCAGCAGCCAAGACCAGCGGACCGGTTCCTACGAGCAGTACTTC. Its protein product is CASSQDQRTGSYEQYF.

This clone turned up a few times. The J gene is TRBJ1-3, the V gene TRBV9, with 8 positions matching TRBD1. The CDR3 covers 15 residues. V shed 3 bases, J shed 2 bases, and the junction held 4 bases outside the gene matches. CDR1 is SGDLS and CDR2 is YYNGEE in the germline V gene. The DNA for the CDR3 is TGTGCCAGCAGCGAGCGGACAGGGCCTGGAAACACCATATATTTT. Translation: CASSERTGPGNTIYF.

This clone was detected once. Written as DNA, the CDR3 is TGTGCCAGCACACCGTCCGGAGGCTACGAGCAGTACTTC. This codes for CASTPSGGYEQYF. The V and J genes are TRBV27 and TRBJ2-7, with a possible D match to TRBD2 (5 bases). The germline V and J ends were trimmed by 7 bases and 3 bases, with 13 bases remaining between them. The CDR3 covers 13 residues. Germline assignment: CDR1 MNHEY and CDR2 SMNVEV (reference sequence).